This is a list of T cell receptor beta chains from one sample in a study of blood T cell repertoires in COVID-19. Profiling relied on immunoSEQ multiplex PCR, and the TCRdb table lists in-frame clones only, not all of them. This table holds about 250,000 clones, around nine tenths found once. Material: peripheral blood. Every receptor here comes from a woman aged 60-70 years who had recovered from COVID-19. Both conserved end residues are part of each CDR3. The order of the fields is CDR3 protein, D gene, J gene, CDR3 length, V gene. D genes are given only for firm matches.

CDR3aa: CASSLVGDAAVDEQYF
d_gene: -
j_gene: TRBJ2-7
len: 16
v_gene: TRBV5-1

CDR3aa: CASSGQVGYQETQYF
d_gene: TRBD1
j_gene: TRBJ2-5
len: 15
v_gene: TRBV7-2

CDR3aa: CASSQGGREKLFF
d_gene: -
j_gene: TRBJ1-4
len: 13
v_gene: TRBV5-4

CDR3aa: CASSLGVRTQIGETQYF
d_gene: -
j_gene: TRBJ2-5
len: 17
v_gene: TRBV5-8

CDR3aa: CASVGGRRSSYNSPLHF
d_gene: -
j_gene: TRBJ1-6
len: 17
v_gene: TRBV23-1

CDR3aa: CASWGRHEQFF
d_gene: -
j_gene: TRBJ2-1
len: 11
v_gene: TRBV12-3/TRBV12-4

CDR3aa: CASSTSAGGTEAFF
d_gene: TRBD1
j_gene: TRBJ1-1
len: 14
v_gene: TRBV2

CDR3aa: CASKQDNSPLHF
d_gene: -
j_gene: TRBJ1-6
len: 12
v_gene: TRBV5-1

CDR3aa: CASSPDRAYGYTF
d_gene: TRBD1
j_gene: TRBJ1-2
len: 13
v_gene: TRBV12-3/TRBV12-4

CDR3aa: CASSRGGAGEETQYF
d_gene: TRBD2
j_gene: TRBJ2-5
len: 15
v_gene: TRBV28

CDR3aa: CASSSIMIVSGNTIYF
d_gene: -
j_gene: TRBJ1-3
len: 16
v_gene: TRBV28

CDR3aa: CASSYTQGVTNLRPYGYTF
d_gene: TRBD1
j_gene: TRBJ1-2
len: 19
v_gene: TRBV11-2

CDR3aa: CASSLHALAGTGELFF
d_gene: -
j_gene: TRBJ2-2
len: 16
v_gene: TRBV4-2

CDR3aa: CASSVGGNSPLHF
d_gene: -
j_gene: TRBJ1-6
len: 13
v_gene: TRBV9

CDR3aa: CASSFTGTGLDTEAFF
d_gene: TRBD1
j_gene: TRBJ1-1
len: 16
v_gene: TRBV11-2

CDR3aa: CASSPMTGNTGELFF
d_gene: -
j_gene: TRBJ2-2
len: 15
v_gene: TRBV18

CDR3aa: CASSLAGQGSYEQFF
d_gene: TRBD1
j_gene: TRBJ2-1
len: 15
v_gene: TRBV19

CDR3aa: CASSLGTNFVEQYF
d_gene: TRBD2
j_gene: TRBJ2-7
len: 14
v_gene: TRBV5-6

CDR3aa: CASSDRGRDEQYF
d_gene: TRBD1
j_gene: TRBJ2-7
len: 13
v_gene: TRBV11-3

CDR3aa: CASSLALAGGPLTGELFF
d_gene: TRBD2
j_gene: TRBJ2-2
len: 18
v_gene: TRBV7-2

CDR3aa: CASSLKGELEGLEAFF
d_gene: -
j_gene: TRBJ1-1
len: 16
v_gene: TRBV7-2

CDR3aa: CASSEGAYGYTF
d_gene: -
j_gene: TRBJ1-2
len: 12
v_gene: TRBV6-1

CDR3aa: CASRQGQGYSEAFF
d_gene: TRBD1
j_gene: TRBJ1-1
len: 14
v_gene: TRBV6-1

CDR3aa: CASSLRWDTYYEQYF
d_gene: -
j_gene: TRBJ2-7
len: 15
v_gene: TRBV7-6

CDR3aa: CASSIMRSSNYGYTF
d_gene: -
j_gene: TRBJ1-2
len: 15
v_gene: TRBV19

CDR3aa: CASSLQQDYGYTF
d_gene: -
j_gene: TRBJ1-2
len: 13
v_gene: TRBV12-3/TRBV12-4

CDR3aa: CASSQGGSGPYYNEQFF
d_gene: -
j_gene: TRBJ2-1
len: 17
v_gene: TRBV3-1/TRBV3-2

CDR3aa: CASSQSGGEIGELFF
d_gene: TRBD2
j_gene: TRBJ2-2
len: 15
v_gene: TRBV4-3

CDR3aa: CASSQDGAGGNTDTQYF
d_gene: TRBD2
j_gene: TRBJ2-3
len: 17
v_gene: TRBV4-1

CDR3aa: CASSWGTGGNSPLHF
d_gene: TRBD1
j_gene: TRBJ1-6
len: 15
v_gene: TRBV7-9

CDR3aa: CASSRGTGGDYGYTF
d_gene: TRBD1
j_gene: TRBJ1-2
len: 15
v_gene: TRBV5-1

CDR3aa: CASSEATGTGQPQHF
d_gene: TRBD1
j_gene: TRBJ1-5
len: 15
v_gene: TRBV2

CDR3aa: CATKASGSYEQYF
d_gene: TRBD2
j_gene: TRBJ2-7
len: 13
v_gene: TRBV2

CDR3aa: CASSQTPGQVYEQYF
d_gene: TRBD1
j_gene: TRBJ2-7
len: 15
v_gene: TRBV9

CDR3aa: CAGSGLAVNTGELFF
d_gene: TRBD2
j_gene: TRBJ2-2
len: 15
v_gene: TRBV2

CDR3aa: CASSKVLTGGFQPQHF
d_gene: -
j_gene: TRBJ1-5
len: 16
v_gene: TRBV21-1

CDR3aa: CASSLNRPNSPLHF
d_gene: -
j_gene: TRBJ1-6
len: 14
v_gene: TRBV6-2/TRBV6-3

CDR3aa: CATSRRDRLWEPQHF
d_gene: -
j_gene: TRBJ1-5
len: 15
v_gene: TRBV15

CDR3aa: CASRSSGNTIYF
d_gene: -
j_gene: TRBJ1-3
len: 12
v_gene: TRBV28

CDR3aa: CASSPPVSGNTIYF
d_gene: -
j_gene: TRBJ1-3
len: 14
v_gene: TRBV18

CDR3aa: CASSLGGGGLGDTQYF
d_gene: -
j_gene: TRBJ2-3
len: 16
v_gene: TRBV11-3